This T cell receptor beta chain originates from a study of T cells after yellow fever vaccination. Study as a whole: Fractions of low cell number were prepared using SMART-Seq v4 Ultra Low Input.

Points from the study as a whole: FACS-sorted repertoires might harbor abundant contaminating clonotypes from the bulk population. Post-booster repertoires contained most primary-vaccination clones again (about 95% CD4, around 89% CD8).

Each CDR3 protein gets one entry after TCRdb re-called the 5' RACE reads with MiXCR. Among about 96,000 distinct CDR3 sequences listed, 7.5% to 10% were seen once. The sample holds a few counts of this clonotype. Trimming at V came to 5 bases and at J to 8 bases, leaving 5 bases not matched to a gene. The germline V gene encodes CDR1 MGHRA and CDR2 YSYEKL. CDR3 length: 14 residues. The sequences come from CD8+ T cells not binding an NS4B(214-222) dextramer, sorted from PBMCs, collected roughly 14 days after the first yellow fever vaccination. The chain employs TRBV4-1 and TRBJ1-3; 11 bases are a match to TRBD1. The TCR sequence derives from a man younger than 35 who received the YFV17D yellow fever vaccine. CDR3 nucleotides: TGCGCCAGCAGCACCGGACAGGGGGCGGACACCATATATTTT. Encoded protein: CASSTGQGADTIYF.